This TCR beta chain was obtained from a study of CD8+ T cells in alopecia areata. Overall study: It was oral tofacitinib, at 5 to 10 mg twice daily, that treated patients received. Study-level findings and limits: Many expanded lesional clones persisted during tofacitinib (in both scalp and blood). Tofacitinib significantly decreased scalp clonality and expanded CD8+ clones among top 100.

Treatment described: oral pan-JAK inhibitor, 5-10 mg twice daily. Per the germline V gene, CDR1 is MGHRA and CDR2 is YSYEKL. The CDR3 length is 18 residues. The V gene lost 3 bases and the J gene lost 0 bases, with 20 bases spanning the gap. Regarding this clone: Its antigen is not known.

Sequencing used cDNA as its template, made by extracting RNA and reverse transcribing it. TCRdb's table, derived via immunoSEQ multiplex PCR, lists solely in-frame clones and lacks some. This table has under 200,000 clones, 55% to 75% appearing once. The sequence came from a human donor with alopecia areata. The gene calls are TRBV4-1 and TRBJ1-2, with D perhaps TRBD1 (6 bases). The sequencing used CD4+ T cells sorted from blood, collected at week 4, from a patient treated with tofacitinib. CDR3 sequence: CASSQKMSRQATNYGYTF. The CDR3 region has the DNA TGCGCCAGCAGCCAGAAAATGTCCCGACAGGCAACTAACTATGGCTACACCTTC.